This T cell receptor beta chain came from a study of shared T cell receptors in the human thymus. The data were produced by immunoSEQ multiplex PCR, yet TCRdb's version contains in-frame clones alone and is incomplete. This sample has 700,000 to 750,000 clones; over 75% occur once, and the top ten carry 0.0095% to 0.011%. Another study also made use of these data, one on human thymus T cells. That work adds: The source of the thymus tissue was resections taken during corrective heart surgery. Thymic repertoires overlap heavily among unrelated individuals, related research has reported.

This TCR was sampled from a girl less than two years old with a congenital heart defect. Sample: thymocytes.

CDR3: CASSHAWDINSPLHF. CDR3 sequence (DNA): TGTGCCAGCAGTCACGCTTGGGACATAAATTCACCCCTCCACTTT. The genes are TRBV28 and TRBJ1-6; a weak D match, TRBD1 (6 bases). Germline loops: CDR1 MDHEN, CDR2 SYDVKM. Trimming pared 5 bases from V and 7 bases from J, leaving 15 bases between. The CDR3 runs to 15 residues.